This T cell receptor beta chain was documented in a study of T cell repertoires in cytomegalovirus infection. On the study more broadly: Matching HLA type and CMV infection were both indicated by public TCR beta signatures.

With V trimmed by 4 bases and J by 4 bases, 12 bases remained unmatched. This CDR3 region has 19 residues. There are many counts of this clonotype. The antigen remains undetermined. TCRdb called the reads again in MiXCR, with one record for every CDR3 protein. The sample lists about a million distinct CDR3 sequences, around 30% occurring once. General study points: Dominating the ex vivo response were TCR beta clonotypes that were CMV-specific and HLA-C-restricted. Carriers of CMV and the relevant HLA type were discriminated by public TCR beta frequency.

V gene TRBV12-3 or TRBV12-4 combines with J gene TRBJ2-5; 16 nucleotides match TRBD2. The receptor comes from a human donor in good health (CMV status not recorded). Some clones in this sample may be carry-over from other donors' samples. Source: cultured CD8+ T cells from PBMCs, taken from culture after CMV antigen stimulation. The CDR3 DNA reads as TGTGCCAGCAGTTCCGGGACTAGCGGGGGGGAAGGGTACCGAGAGACCCAGTACTTC. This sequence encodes CASSSGTSGGEGYRETQYF.